The rows below give T cell receptor beta chains drawn from one sample of a study of cytomegalovirus exposure and HLA in healthy donors. Repertoires were generated with immunoSEQ multiplex PCR, while TCRdb's copy carries only in-frame clones and drops some. This table lists 110,000 to 150,000 clones. Sequenced sample: PBMCs. These TCRs come from a woman in her late teens or twenties in good health and CMV-seronegative. Both conserved end residues are part of each CDR3. A D gene is named only where the DNA matches it firmly.

D gene | J gene | V gene | CDR3 length | CDR3 protein | CDR3 DNA
TRBD1 | TRBJ1-1 | TRBV19 | 15 | CASSLWGQLNTEAFF | TGTGCCAGTAGTCTATGGGGACAGCTGAACACTGAAGCTTTCTTT
TRBD2 | TRBJ2-7 | TRBV2 | 16 | CASSPWTSDSSYEQYF | TGTGCCAGCAGTCCCTGGACTAGCGATAGCTCCTACGAGCAGTACTTC
TRBD1 | TRBJ1-1 | TRBV29-1 | 15 | CSVARTGGTNTEAFF | TGCAGCGTTGCTAGGACAGGGGGGACGAACACTGAAGCTTTCTTT
. | TRBJ2-1 | TRBV7-3 | 11 | CASSPGGEQFF | TGTGCCAGCAGCCCAGGTGGCGAGCAGTTCTTC
TRBD2 | TRBJ2-3 | TRBV30 | 14 | CARAASGSTDTQYF | TGTGCCCGGGCCGCTAGCGGGAGCACAGATACGCAGTATTTT
TRBD1 | TRBJ2-4 | TRBV5-4 | 15 | CASSPSGRGKYIQYF | TGTGCCAGCAGCCCCAGCGGCAGGGGGAAGTACATTCAGTACTTC
. | TRBJ1-2 | TRBV25-1 | 15 | CASSVYIGANYGYTF | TGTGCCAGCAGTGTGTACATCGGGGCTAACTATGGCTACACCTTC
TRBD2 | TRBJ2-1 | TRBV7-9 | 17 | CASSFWTGGGSYNEQFF | TGTGCCAGCAGCTTTTGGACGGGGGGGGGATCCTACAATGAGCAGTTCTTC
TRBD1 | TRBJ1-4 | TRBV5-1 | 16 | CASSLWGTGTNEKLFF | TGCGCCAGCAGCTTGTGGGGGACAGGCACTAATGAAAAACTGTTTTTT
TRBD1 | TRBJ2-3 | TRBV5-1 | 15 | CASSLTGGKTDTQYF | TGCGCCAGCAGTCTGACAGGGGGCAAAACAGATACGCAGTATTTT
TRBD2 | TRBJ2-1 | TRBV6-1 | 16 | CASSDGRGGHSNEQFF | TGTGCCAGCAGTGATGGGCGGGGGGGGCATAGCAATGAGCAGTTCTTC
TRBD2 | TRBJ2-2 | TRBV19 | 16 | CASSMTTSGVRGELFF | TGTGCCAGTAGTATGACCACTAGCGGAGTCCGCGGGGAGCTGTTTTTT
. | TRBJ2-4 | TRBV6-5 | 16 | CASSYQAGLTKNIQYF | TGTGCCAGCAGTTACCAGGCGGGGTTAACCAAAAACATTCAGTACTTC
TRBD1 | TRBJ1-2 | TRBV6-6 | 13 | CASSQQGMGGYTF | TGTGCCAGCAGCCAACAGGGGATGGGCGGCTACACCTTC
. | TRBJ2-2 | TRBV5-1 | 13 | CASSLEGAGELFF | TGCGCCAGCAGCTTGGAGGGAGCCGGGGAGCTGTTTTTT
TRBD2 | TRBJ2-5 | TRBV13 | 17 | CASSLGPSGRIQETQYF | TGTGCCAGCAGCTTAGGTCCTAGCGGGAGGATCCAAGAGACCCAGTACTTC
TRBD2 | TRBJ2-3 | TRBV4-3 | 15 | CASSQLAANTDTQYF | TGCGCCAGCAGCCAACTAGCGGCAAACACAGATACGCAGTATTTT
TRBD2 | TRBJ2-3 | TRBV19 | 18 | CASSIRTSGLRGTDTQYF | TGTGCCAGTAGTATACGGACTAGCGGGTTGAGGGGCACAGATACGCAGTATTTT